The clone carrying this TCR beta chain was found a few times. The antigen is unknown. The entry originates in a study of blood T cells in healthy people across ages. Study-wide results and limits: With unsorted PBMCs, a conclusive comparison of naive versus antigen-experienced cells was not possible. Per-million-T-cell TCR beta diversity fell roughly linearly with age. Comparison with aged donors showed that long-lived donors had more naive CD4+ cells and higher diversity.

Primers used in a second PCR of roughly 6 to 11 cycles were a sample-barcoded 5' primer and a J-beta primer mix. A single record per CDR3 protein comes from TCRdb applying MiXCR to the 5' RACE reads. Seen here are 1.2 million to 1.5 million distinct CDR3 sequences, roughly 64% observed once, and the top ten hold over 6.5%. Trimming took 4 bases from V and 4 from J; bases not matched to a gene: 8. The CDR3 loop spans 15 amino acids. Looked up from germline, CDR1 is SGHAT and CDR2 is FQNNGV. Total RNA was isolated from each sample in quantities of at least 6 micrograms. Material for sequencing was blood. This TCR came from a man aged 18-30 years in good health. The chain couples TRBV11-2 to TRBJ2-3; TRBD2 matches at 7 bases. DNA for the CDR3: TGTGCCAGCAGCTACAAAGCGGGGTACGCAGATACGCAGTATTTT. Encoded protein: CASSYKAGYADTQYF.